These 2 T cell receptor beta chains were all obtained from the same sample, sequenced in a study of human T cells and chemical hapten exposure. TCRdb used MiXCR to reprocess the RACE reads, holding one entry per CDR3 protein. The repertoire holds some 97,000 distinct CDR3 sequences, with 27% as singletons. The time point here: patch test 3, about 24 weeks after DPC sensitization. Documented treatment: therapeutic diphenylcyclopropenone sensitization with weekly scalp DPC. Sequenced material: whole blood, taken in connection with sensitization to the hapten diphenylcyclopropenone (DPC). Receptors originate from a man aged 35 to 55 with alopecia areata. Some clones in this sample may be carry-over from other donors' samples.

CDR3 amino acids: CASSLAGQGHNSPLHF. For the CDR3, the DNA is TGTGCCAGCAGCTTAGCGGGACAGGGCCATAATTCACCCCTCCACTTT. V gene TRBV7-9 combines with J gene TRBJ1-6; 9 bases are shared with TRBD1. The CDR3 spans 16 residues. The germline gives CDR1 SEHNR, CDR2 FQNEAQ (reference sequence). V was clipped by 0 bases and J by 5 bases; unmatched bases: 2. The whole variable domain, remainder taken from reference TRBV7-9 and TRBJ1-6, is DTGVSQNPRHKITKRGQNVTFRCDPISEHNRLYWYRQTLGQGPEFLTYFQNEAQLEKSRLLSDRFSAERPKGSFSTLEIQRTEQGDSAMYLCASSLAGQGHNSPLHFGNGTRLTVT.

This clonotype was detected ten times or more. V gene TRBV20-1 combines with J gene TRBJ2-3; D ambiguous. The V gene's germline CDR1 is DFQATT and CDR2 SNEGSKA (reference sequence). The CDR3 totals 12 residues. With 3 bases removed from V and 2 bases from J, the gap between germline ends came to 6 bases. For the CDR3, the DNA is TGCAGTGCTAGTGGGGACACAGATACGCAGTATTTT. Amino acid sequence: CSASGDTDTQYF.